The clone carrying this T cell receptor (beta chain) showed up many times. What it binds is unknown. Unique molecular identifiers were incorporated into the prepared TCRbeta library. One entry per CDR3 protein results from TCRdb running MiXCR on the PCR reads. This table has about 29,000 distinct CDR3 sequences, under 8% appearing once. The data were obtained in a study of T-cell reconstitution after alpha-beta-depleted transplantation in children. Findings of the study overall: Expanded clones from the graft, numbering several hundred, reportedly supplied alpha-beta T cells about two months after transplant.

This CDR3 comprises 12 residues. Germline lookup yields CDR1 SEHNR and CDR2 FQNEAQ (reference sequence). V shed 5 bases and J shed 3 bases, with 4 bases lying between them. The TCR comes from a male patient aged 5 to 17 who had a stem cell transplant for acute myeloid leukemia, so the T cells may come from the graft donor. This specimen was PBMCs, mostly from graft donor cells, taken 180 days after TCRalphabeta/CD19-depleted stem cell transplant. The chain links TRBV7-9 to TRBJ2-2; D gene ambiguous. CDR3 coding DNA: TGTGCCAGCAGCCCGGACACCGGGGAGCTGTTTTTT. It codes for CASSPDTGELFF.